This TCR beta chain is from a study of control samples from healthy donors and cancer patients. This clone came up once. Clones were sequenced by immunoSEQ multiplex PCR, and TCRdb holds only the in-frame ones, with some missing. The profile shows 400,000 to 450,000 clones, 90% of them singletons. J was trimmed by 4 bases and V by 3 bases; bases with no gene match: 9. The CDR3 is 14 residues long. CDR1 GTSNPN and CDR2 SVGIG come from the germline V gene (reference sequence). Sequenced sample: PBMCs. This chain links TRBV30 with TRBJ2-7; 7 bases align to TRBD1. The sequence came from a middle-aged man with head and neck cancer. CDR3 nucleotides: TGTGCCTGGAGGTCGGACAGGCCTGAGTACGAGCAGTACTTC. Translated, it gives CAWRSDRPEYEQYF.